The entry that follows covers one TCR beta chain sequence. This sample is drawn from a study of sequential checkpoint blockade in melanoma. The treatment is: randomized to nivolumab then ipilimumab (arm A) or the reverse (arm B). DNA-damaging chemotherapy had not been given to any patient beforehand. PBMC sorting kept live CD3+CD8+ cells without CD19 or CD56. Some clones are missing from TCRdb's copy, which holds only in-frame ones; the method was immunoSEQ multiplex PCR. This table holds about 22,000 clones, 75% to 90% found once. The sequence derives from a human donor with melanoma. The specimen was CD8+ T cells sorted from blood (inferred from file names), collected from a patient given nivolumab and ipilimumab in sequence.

DNA of the CDR3: TGTGCCAGCAGCTCTGGGACCGGGACACCATACGAGCAGTACTTC. Translated, it gives CASSSGTGTPYEQYF. The J gene is TRBJ2-7, the V gene TRBV13, with D perhaps TRBD1 (6 bases). The V and J ends lost 4 bases and 4 bases respectively, with 17 bases between them. Germline-derived CDR1 and CDR2 are PRHDT and FYEKMQ (reference sequence). The CDR3 covers 15 residues. Based on the CDR3 plus reference TRBV13 and TRBJ2-7, the full variable domain is AAGVIQSPRHLIKEKRETATLKCYPIPRHDTVYWYQQGPGQDPQFLISFYEKMQSDKGSIPDRFSAQQFSDYHSELNMSSLELGDSALYFCASSSGTGTPYEQYFGPGTRLTVT.